These T cell receptor beta chains were read from a single sample in a study of Graves' ophthalmopathy and Graves' hyperthyroidism. Via MiXCR, TCRdb re-called the multiplex PCR reads, giving one row per CDR3 protein. The table includes 200,000 to 250,000 distinct CDR3 sequences, roughly 21% detected once. Sample: peripheral blood. The source of these receptors is a woman aged 50 to 60 with Graves' ophthalmopathy. CDR3s include the opening cysteine and the closing phenylalanine or tryptophan. The D gene is left open where the match is weak. Size values are once, few and many counts, or a class for expanded clones, and some rows have none.

cdr3_nt: TGTGCCAGCAGCTTGCCCCGTGGCAGGGTAACTGAAGCTTTCTTT; cdr3_aa: CASSLPRGRVTEAFF; j_call: TRBJ1-1; d_call: -; clone_size: many; v_call: TRBV5-6
cdr3_nt: TGTGCCATCAGACAACAGGGGAGCGAGCAGTACTTC; cdr3_aa: CAIRQQGSEQYF; j_call: TRBJ2-7; d_call: TRBD1; clone_size: -; v_call: TRBV10-3
cdr3_nt: TGTGCCAGCAGATCTCTGACGCGAGGACAGCCCCAGCCTTTT; cdr3_aa: CASRSLTRGQPQPF; j_call: TRBJ1-5; d_call: -; clone_size: -; v_call: TRBV6-1
cdr3_nt: TGTGCCAGCAGACTCGGGACGGGAGCCTACGAGCAGTACTTC; cdr3_aa: CASRLGTGAYEQYF; j_call: TRBJ2-7; d_call: -; clone_size: -; v_call: TRBV27
cdr3_nt: TGTGCCAGCAGCTCGACAGGGAACGAGCAGTACTTC; cdr3_aa: CASSSTGNEQYF; j_call: TRBJ2-7; d_call: TRBD1; clone_size: many; v_call: TRBV2
cdr3_nt: TGCGCCAGCAGCTTGCAAAGGGGTAACGAGCAGTACTTC; cdr3_aa: CASSLQRGNEQYF; j_call: TRBJ2-7; d_call: -; clone_size: many; v_call: TRBV5-1
cdr3_nt: TGTGCCAGCAGTTACGTTCTTGGACAGGGGAATCAGCCCCAGCATTTT; cdr3_aa: CASSYVLGQGNQPQHF; j_call: TRBJ1-5; d_call: TRBD1; clone_size: many; v_call: TRBV6-5
cdr3_nt: TGTGCCAGCAGCCCCACCGGGGGGAGGCTATATGGCTACACCTTC; cdr3_aa: CASSPTGGRLYGYTF; j_call: TRBJ1-2; d_call: -; clone_size: -; v_call: TRBV12-3/TRBV12-4
cdr3_nt: TGTGCCAGCAGCTTAGGTCGGACAGGGGTCCTCACTGAAGCTTTCTTT; cdr3_aa: CASSLGRTGVLTEAFF; j_call: TRBJ1-1; d_call: TRBD1; clone_size: -; v_call: TRBV11-2
cdr3_nt: TGCAGCGTAGGGACATACTCTGGAAACACCATATATTTT; cdr3_aa: CSVGTYSGNTIYF; j_call: TRBJ1-3; d_call: -; clone_size: many; v_call: TRBV29-1
cdr3_nt: TGTGCCAGTAGTATGGAGTGGGGTTCAGGAGCTTTCTTT; cdr3_aa: CASSMEWGSGAFF; j_call: TRBJ1-1; d_call: -; clone_size: -; v_call: TRBV19
cdr3_nt: TGTGCCAGCAGTTTAAACCCCCCGGCGGTCGCGGCCGGGGAGCTGTTTTTT; cdr3_aa: CASSLNPPAVAAGELFF; j_call: TRBJ2-2; d_call: -; clone_size: -; v_call: TRBV6-5
cdr3_nt: TGTGCCAGCAGGAGGACAGGGCACAACTATGGCTACACCTTC; cdr3_aa: CASRRTGHNYGYTF; j_call: TRBJ1-2; d_call: TRBD1; clone_size: many; v_call: TRBV6-2/TRBV6-3
cdr3_nt: TGTGCCAGTAGTCCCCGGACCTTGATGACTTACACTGAAGCTTTCTTT; cdr3_aa: CASSPRTLMTYTEAFF; j_call: TRBJ1-1; d_call: -; clone_size: many; v_call: TRBV19
cdr3_nt: TGTGCCAGCAGTTGGGGACGCGCTCTGATGGGTGAGCAGTACTTC; cdr3_aa: CASSWGRALMGEQYF; j_call: TRBJ2-7; d_call: -; clone_size: many; v_call: TRBV6-5
cdr3_nt: TGCAGTGCTAGAGCGAGCAGGGGGTCAGCTTTCTTT; cdr3_aa: CSARASRGSAFF; j_call: TRBJ1-1; d_call: TRBD1; clone_size: few; v_call: TRBV20-1
cdr3_nt: TGCGCCAGCAGCTTGGAACAGGTCAACACCGGGGAGCTGTTTTTT; cdr3_aa: CASSLEQVNTGELFF; j_call: TRBJ2-2; d_call: -; clone_size: few; v_call: TRBV5-1
cdr3_nt: TGTGCCTGGAGTAATGGGGCCTTAGGAGATTCACCCCTCCACTTT; cdr3_aa: CAWSNGALGDSPLHF; j_call: TRBJ1-6; d_call: -; clone_size: many; v_call: TRBV30